This T cell receptor beta chain was profiled in a study of patients and donors after allogeneic stem cell transplantation. This CDR3 has 15 residues. V lost 2 bases and J lost 5, with 15 bases in between. The germline V gene has CDR1 MNHEY and CDR2 SVGAGI. TCRdb reprocessed the RT-PCR reads with MiXCR, giving one entry per CDR3 protein. The sample lists 920,000 or so distinct CDR3 sequences; about 20% were seen once. The source is a human donor who was either an allogeneic HSCT recipient or a stem cell or donor lymphocyte infusion donor (not recorded which). It is not recorded whose cells these are; they may come from a transplant donor. V and J are TRBV6-5 and TRBJ1-1, with a tentative D call TRBD1 (5 bases). Sequencing was performed on blood, either unsorted or a sorted T cell fraction (not recorded which). CDR3 sequence reads: CASSYARAQGTEAFF. In DNA, the CDR3 is TGTGCCAGCAGTTACGCGAGGGCCCAGGGAACTGAAGCTTTCTTT.